This T cell receptor (beta chain) comes out of a study of T cells in Graves' hyperthyroidism and ophthalmopathy. General study points: A median about 6 months before onset, the model predicted ophthalmopathy.

Hyperthyroidism patients were newly diagnosed, had disease duration under 2 months, and were aged 18 to 65 years. This clonotype was detected many times. Antigen: not known. V lost 7 bases, J lost 4 bases, and 11 bases lay in between. Germline V CDR1 and CDR2: MDHEN, SYDVKM. The CDR3 covers 13 residues. The investigators amplified TCR beta CDR3 regions from RNA transcripts. The TCR CDR3 was amplified in a first-round RT-PCR using the HTBI primer set. TCRdb redid the calling of the multiplex PCR reads with MiXCR, one entry per CDR3 protein. The sample carries about 740,000 distinct CDR3 sequences, around 15% recorded once.

The V call is TRBV28, the J call TRBJ2-1; D gene uncertain. The sequence was collected from a woman under 30 with Graves' hyperthyroidism. The sample taken for sequencing was blood. CDR3 loop: CASTPPSYNEQFF. The DNA of the CDR3 is TGTGCCAGCACGCCCCCCTCTTACAATGAGCAGTTCTTC.